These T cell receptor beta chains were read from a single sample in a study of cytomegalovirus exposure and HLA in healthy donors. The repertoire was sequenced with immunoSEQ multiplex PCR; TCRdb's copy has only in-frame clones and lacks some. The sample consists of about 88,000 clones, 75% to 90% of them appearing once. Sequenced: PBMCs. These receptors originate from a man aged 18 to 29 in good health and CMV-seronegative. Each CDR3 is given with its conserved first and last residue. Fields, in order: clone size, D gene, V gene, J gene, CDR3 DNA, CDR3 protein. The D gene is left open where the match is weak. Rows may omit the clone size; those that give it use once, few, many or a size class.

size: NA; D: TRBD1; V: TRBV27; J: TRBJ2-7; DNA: TGTGCCAGCAGTTCCCGGACAGGGAACGACGAGCAGTACTTC; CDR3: CASSSRTGNDEQYF
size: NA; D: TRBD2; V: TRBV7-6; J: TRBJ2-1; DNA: TGTGCCAGCAGCCTACCCTTACGGGGCGGGAGGGCCGGTTCCTACAATGAGCAGTTCTTC; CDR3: CASSLPLRGGRAGSYNEQFF
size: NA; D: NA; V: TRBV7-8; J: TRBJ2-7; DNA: TGTGCCAGCAGCTTAGGGTGGTCACGGGAGCCGGACGAGCAGTACTTC; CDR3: CASSLGWSREPDEQYF
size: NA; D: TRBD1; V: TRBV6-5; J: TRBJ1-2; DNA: TGTGCCAGCAGTTACTGGGCAGGGGGGACTAACTATGGCTACACCTTC; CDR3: CASSYWAGGTNYGYTF
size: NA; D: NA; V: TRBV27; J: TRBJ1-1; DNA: TGTGCCAGCAGTTTTACGGGGAACACTGAAGCTTTCTTT; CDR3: CASSFTGNTEAFF
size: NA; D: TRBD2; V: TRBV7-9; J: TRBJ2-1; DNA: TGTGCCAGCAGCCCCGGGACTAGTGGCAATGAGCAGTTCTTC; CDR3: CASSPGTSGNEQFF
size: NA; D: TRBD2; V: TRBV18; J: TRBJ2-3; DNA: TGTGCCAGCTCACCACCGGTTAGGACTAGCGGCACAGATACGCAGTATTTT; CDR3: CASSPPVRTSGTDTQYF
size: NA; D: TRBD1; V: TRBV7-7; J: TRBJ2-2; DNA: TGTGCCAGCAGCTTCTTACAGGGGGCCGCCGGGGAGCTGTTTTTT; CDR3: CASSFLQGAAGELFF
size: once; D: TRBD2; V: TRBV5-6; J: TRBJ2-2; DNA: TGTGCCAGCAGCTTGGGTCTAGCGGGACTCCTTCTGAACACCGGGGAGCTGTTTTTT; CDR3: CASSLGLAGLLLNTGELFF
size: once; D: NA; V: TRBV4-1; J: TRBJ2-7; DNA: TGCGCCAGCAGCCAAGAGGCAGGCGAGCAGTACTTC; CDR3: CASSQEAGEQYF
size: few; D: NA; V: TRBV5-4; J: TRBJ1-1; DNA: TGTGCCAGCAGCTTGGCGTCGGGGGGAGTCACTGAAGCTTTCTTT; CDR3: CASSLASGGVTEAFF
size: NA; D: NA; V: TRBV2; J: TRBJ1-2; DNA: TGTGCCAGCAACAGTGACCGGGATTTCTATGGCTACACCTTC; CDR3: CASNSDRDFYGYTF
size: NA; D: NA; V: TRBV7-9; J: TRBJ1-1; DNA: TGTGCCAGCCCCTCGGAGCCCGACACTGAAGCTTTCTTT; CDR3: CASPSEPDTEAFF
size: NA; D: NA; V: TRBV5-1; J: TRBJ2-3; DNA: TGCGCCAGCAGCACCGGGACTTTGACAGATACGCAGTATTTT; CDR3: CASSTGTLTDTQYF
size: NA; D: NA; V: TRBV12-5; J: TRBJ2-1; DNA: TGTGCTAGCGGGAGAACGTCCTACAATGAGCAGTTCTTC; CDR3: CASGRTSYNEQFF
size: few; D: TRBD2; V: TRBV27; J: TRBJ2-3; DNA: TGTGCCAGCAGTCCCTATGGGAGCGGGAGTGGGACAGATACGCAGTATTTT; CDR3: CASSPYGSGSGTDTQYF
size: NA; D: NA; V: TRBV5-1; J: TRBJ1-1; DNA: TGCGCCAGCAGCTTGGGACTGCAGGGCACTGAAGCTTTCTTT; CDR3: CASSLGLQGTEAFF
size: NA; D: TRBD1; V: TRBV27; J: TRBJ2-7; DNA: TGTGCCAGCAGTCCCTCGGGACAGTTCTACGAGCAGTACTTC; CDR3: CASSPSGQFYEQYF
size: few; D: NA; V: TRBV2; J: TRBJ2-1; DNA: TGTGCCAGCAGTCTTAGGCTACAGGGCCTCCACAATGAGCAGTTCTTC; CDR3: CASSLRLQGLHNEQFF
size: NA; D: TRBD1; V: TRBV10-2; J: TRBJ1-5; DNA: TGCGCCAGCAGTGAGCCGGGACAGCCTAATCAGCCCCAGCATTTT; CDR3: CASSEPGQPNQPQHF
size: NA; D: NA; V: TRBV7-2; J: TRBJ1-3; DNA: TGTGCCAGCAGCTTATCAACCACATCCGGAAACACCATATATTTT; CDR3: CASSLSTTSGNTIYF
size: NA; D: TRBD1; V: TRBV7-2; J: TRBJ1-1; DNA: TGTGCCAGCAGCTGGACAGGGGGATCTATGAACACTGAAGCTTTCTTT; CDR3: CASSWTGGSMNTEAFF
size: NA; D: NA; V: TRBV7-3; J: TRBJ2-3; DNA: TGTGCCAGCAGCCAGACTAGTAGAGATACGCAGTATTTT; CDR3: CASSQTSRDTQYF
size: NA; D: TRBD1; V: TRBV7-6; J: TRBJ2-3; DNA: TGTGCCAGCAGCTTGGGGACAGGGGGCCGAGATACGCAGTATTTT; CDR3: CASSLGTGGRDTQYF
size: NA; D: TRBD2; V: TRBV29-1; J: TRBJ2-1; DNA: TGCAGCACCACTCTAGCGGGGCAGGGTGAGCAGTTCTTC; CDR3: CSTTLAGQGEQFF
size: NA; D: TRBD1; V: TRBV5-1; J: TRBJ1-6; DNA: TGCGCCAGCAGCTACGGGACAGGAAATGCACCCCTCCACTTT; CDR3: CASSYGTGNAPLHF
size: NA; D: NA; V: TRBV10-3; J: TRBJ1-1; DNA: TGTGCCATCAGTGAGTCGGGAGGGAGTGAAGCTTTCTTT; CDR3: CAISESGGSEAFF
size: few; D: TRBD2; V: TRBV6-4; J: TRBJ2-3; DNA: TGTGCCAGCAGTGACTCTGGGGGAGGGAGCACAGATACGCAGTATTTT; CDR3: CASSDSGGGSTDTQYF
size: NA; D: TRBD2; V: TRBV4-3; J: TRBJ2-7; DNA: TGCGCCAGCAGCCAATTAGCGGGAGGAACATACGAGCAGTACTTC; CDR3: CASSQLAGGTYEQYF
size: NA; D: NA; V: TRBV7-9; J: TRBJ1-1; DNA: TGTGCCAGCAGCTTAGGGGCGGGGGGGGAAGGCACTGAAGCTTTCTTT; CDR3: CASSLGAGGEGTEAFF
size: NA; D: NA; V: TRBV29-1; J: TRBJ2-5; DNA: TGCAGCGTGGGGTTGGGGGGCCAAGAGACCCAGTACTTC; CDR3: CSVGLGGQETQYF
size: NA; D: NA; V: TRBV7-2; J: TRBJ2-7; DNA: TGTGCCAGCAGCTTATCAGACTACGAGCAGTACTTC; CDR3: CASSLSDYEQYF
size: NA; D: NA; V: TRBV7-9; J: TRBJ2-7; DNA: TGTGCCAGCAGCTTAGGAGACGAGCAGTACTTC; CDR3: CASSLGDEQYF
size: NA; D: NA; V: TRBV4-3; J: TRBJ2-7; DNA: TGCGCCAGCAGCCAAGAAATGCAGTACGAGCAGTACTTC; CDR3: CASSQEMQYEQYF
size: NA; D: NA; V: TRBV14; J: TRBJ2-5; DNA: TGTGCCAGCAGCCAAGATCTGTTAGTAGAGACCCAGTACTTC; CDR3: CASSQDLLVETQYF
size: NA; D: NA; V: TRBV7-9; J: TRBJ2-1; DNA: TGTGCCAGCAGCCTCCGGGGTGGTGAAAATGAGCAGTTCTTC; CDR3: CASSLRGGENEQFF